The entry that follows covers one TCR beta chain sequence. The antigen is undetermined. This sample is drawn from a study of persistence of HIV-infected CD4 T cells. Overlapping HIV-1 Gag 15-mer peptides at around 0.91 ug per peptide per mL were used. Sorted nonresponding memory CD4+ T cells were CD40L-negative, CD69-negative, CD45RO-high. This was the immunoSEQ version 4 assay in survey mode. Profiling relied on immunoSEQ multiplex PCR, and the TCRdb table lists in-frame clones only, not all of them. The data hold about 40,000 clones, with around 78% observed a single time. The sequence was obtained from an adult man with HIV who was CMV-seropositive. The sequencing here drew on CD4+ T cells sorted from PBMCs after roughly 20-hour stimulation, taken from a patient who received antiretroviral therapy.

The CDR3 region is CAISELGIKRGNTEAFF. CDR3 in DNA: TGTGCCATCAGTGAGTTGGGGATAAAGCGGGGGAACACTGAAGCTTTCTTT. The chain links TRBV10-3 to TRBJ1-1; D unresolved. Germline assignment: CDR1 ENHRY and CDR2 SYGVKD. The CDR3 consists of 17 residues. V was trimmed by 1 base and J by 1 base, leaving 16 bases between them.